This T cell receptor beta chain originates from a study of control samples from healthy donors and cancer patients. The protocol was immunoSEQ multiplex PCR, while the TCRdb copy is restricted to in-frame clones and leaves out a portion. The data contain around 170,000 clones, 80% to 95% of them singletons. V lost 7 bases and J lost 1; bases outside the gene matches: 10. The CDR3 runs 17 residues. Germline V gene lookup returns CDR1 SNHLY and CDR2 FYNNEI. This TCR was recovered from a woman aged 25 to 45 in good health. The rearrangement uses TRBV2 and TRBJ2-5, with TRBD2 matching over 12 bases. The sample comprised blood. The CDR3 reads CASKGGLAGHLQETQYF. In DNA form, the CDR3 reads TGTGCCAGCAAGGGGGGACTAGCGGGCCACCTCCAAGAGACCCAGTACTTC.